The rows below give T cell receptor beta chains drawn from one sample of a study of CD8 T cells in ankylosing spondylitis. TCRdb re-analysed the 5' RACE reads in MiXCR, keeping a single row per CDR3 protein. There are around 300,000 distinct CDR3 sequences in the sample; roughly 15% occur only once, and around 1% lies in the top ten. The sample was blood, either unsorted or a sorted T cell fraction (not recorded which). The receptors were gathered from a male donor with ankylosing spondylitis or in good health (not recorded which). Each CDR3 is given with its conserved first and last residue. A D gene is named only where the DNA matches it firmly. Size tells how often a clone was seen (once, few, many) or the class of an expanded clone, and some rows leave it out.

CDR3 DNA: TGTGCCAGCAGACCACGAGGGAGCCACGAGCAGTACTTC
CDR3 protein: CASRPRGSHEQYF
J gene: TRBJ2-7
clone size: -
D gene: -
V gene: TRBV7-9

CDR3 DNA: TGTGCCAGCAGCTTGACTCTTTACGAGCAGTACTTC
CDR3 protein: CASSLTLYEQYF
J gene: TRBJ2-7
clone size: -
D gene: -
V gene: TRBV7-2

CDR3 DNA: TGTGCCAGCAGTTCCCCTCGGGCTCCTCCCAATGAGCAGTTCTTC
CDR3 protein: CASSSPRAPPNEQFF
J gene: TRBJ2-1
clone size: few
D gene: -
V gene: TRBV28

CDR3 DNA: TGTGCCAGCAGCGCCGACGCGGAGCGGTACGAGCAGTACTTC
CDR3 protein: CASSADAERYEQYF
J gene: TRBJ2-7
clone size: few
D gene: -
V gene: TRBV9

CDR3 DNA: TGTGCCAGCAGCCACCCCCGGGGCACCACAGATACGCAGTATTTT
CDR3 protein: CASSHPRGTTDTQYF
J gene: TRBJ2-3
clone size: -
D gene: -
V gene: TRBV3-1

CDR3 DNA: TGTGCCAGCAGCAACCGGGGGACTAGCGTCAATGAGCAGTTCTTC
CDR3 protein: CASSNRGTSVNEQFF
J gene: TRBJ2-1
clone size: -
D gene: TRBD2
V gene: TRBV7-9

CDR3 DNA: TGTGCCAGCTCACTCGGCGAGCGGACCTACAATGAGCAGTTCTTC
CDR3 protein: CASSLGERTYNEQFF
J gene: TRBJ2-1
clone size: few
D gene: -
V gene: TRBV18

CDR3 DNA: TGTGCCAGCAGTCCCCGACAGGGGGCGGGCAATGAGCAGTTCTTC
CDR3 protein: CASSPRQGAGNEQFF
J gene: TRBJ2-1
clone size: many
D gene: TRBD1
V gene: TRBV12-3/TRBV12-4

CDR3 DNA: TGTGCCATCAGCTCGCGGGACAGGGACTACGAGCAGTACTTC
CDR3 protein: CAISSRDRDYEQYF
J gene: TRBJ2-7
clone size: few
D gene: TRBD1
V gene: TRBV10-3

CDR3 DNA: TGTGCCAGCTCTTATTTGGGGTTGCGCGGCTACACCTTC
CDR3 protein: CASSYLGLRGYTF
J gene: TRBJ1-2
clone size: -
D gene: -
V gene: TRBV6-1

CDR3 DNA: TGCGCCAGCAGCTTGACAGGACATGACTATGGCTACACCTTC
CDR3 protein: CASSLTGHDYGYTF
J gene: TRBJ1-2
clone size: many
D gene: -
V gene: TRBV5-1

CDR3 DNA: TGTGCCAGCAGTTTAACGTGGCAGCACACTGAAGCTTTCTTT
CDR3 protein: CASSLTWQHTEAFF
J gene: TRBJ1-1
clone size: -
D gene: -
V gene: TRBV28

CDR3 DNA: TGCGCCAGCAGCGTCCAGCCGTCCCTAGAGACCCAGTACTTC
CDR3 protein: CASSVQPSLETQYF
J gene: TRBJ2-5
clone size: -
D gene: -
V gene: TRBV5-1

CDR3 DNA: TGTGCCAGCAGACCTCCAGGGTACTCCTCCTACGAGCAGTACTTC
CDR3 protein: CASRPPGYSSYEQYF
J gene: TRBJ2-7
clone size: -
D gene: -
V gene: TRBV6-1

CDR3 DNA: TGTGCCAGCAGTCCCCCGGGACAACGAAGGCACGAGCAGTACTTC
CDR3 protein: CASSPPGQRRHEQYF
J gene: TRBJ2-7
clone size: -
D gene: -
V gene: TRBV11-2

CDR3 DNA: TGTGCCAGTTCGGAGTCCGGCTTTGGAAACACCATATATTTT
CDR3 protein: CASSESGFGNTIYF
J gene: TRBJ1-3
clone size: -
D gene: -
V gene: TRBV14

CDR3 DNA: TGTGCCAGCAGCTTACGTGGGCTAGCGGGGGAAGATACGCAGTATTTT
CDR3 protein: CASSLRGLAGEDTQYF
J gene: TRBJ2-3
clone size: few
D gene: TRBD2
V gene: TRBV7-2

CDR3 DNA: TGCAGTGCTAGAGATGTAGGGGGTGCCTCTAACTATGGCTACACCTTC
CDR3 protein: CSARDVGGASNYGYTF
J gene: TRBJ1-2
clone size: -
D gene: -
V gene: TRBV20-1

CDR3 DNA: TGCAGTGCTAGAGCGCAGGGTCGAGGCTACACCTTC
CDR3 protein: CSARAQGRGYTF
J gene: TRBJ1-2
clone size: few
D gene: -
V gene: TRBV20-1

CDR3 DNA: TGCGCCAGCAGCCTGGGATTTGTTGGGGCGAACACTGAAGCTTTCTTT
CDR3 protein: CASSLGFVGANTEAFF
J gene: TRBJ1-1
clone size: few
D gene: -
V gene: TRBV5-1

CDR3 DNA: TGTGCCAGCAGTCTGTACAGGGGTCAGCATTACAATGAGCAGTTCTTC
CDR3 protein: CASSLYRGQHYNEQFF
J gene: TRBJ2-1
clone size: many
D gene: TRBD1
V gene: TRBV27

CDR3 DNA: TGTGCCAGCAGTTCGCTAGAGGGGACTGAAGCTTTCTTT
CDR3 protein: CASSSLEGTEAFF
J gene: TRBJ1-1
clone size: few
D gene: -
V gene: TRBV12-3/TRBV12-4

CDR3 DNA: TGTGCCAGCAGTCGGTTCCAGCGAAACAATGAGCAGTTCTTC
CDR3 protein: CASSRFQRNNEQFF
J gene: TRBJ2-1
clone size: -
D gene: -
V gene: TRBV2

CDR3 DNA: TGCAGCGTTGAAGATCTGGACAGGGTCGGGGAATGGAGTTCCTACAATGAGCAGTTCTTC
CDR3 protein: CSVEDLDRVGEWSSYNEQFF
J gene: TRBJ2-1
clone size: -
D gene: TRBD1
V gene: TRBV29-1

CDR3 DNA: TGTGCCAGCAGTTTATCCACTAGCGGGGGGATAGAGCAGTACTTC
CDR3 protein: CASSLSTSGGIEQYF
J gene: TRBJ2-7
clone size: -
D gene: TRBD2
V gene: TRBV12-3/TRBV12-4

CDR3 DNA: TGTGCCAGCACAGGGGGCTCGAACACCGGGGAGCTGTTTTTT
CDR3 protein: CASTGGSNTGELFF
J gene: TRBJ2-2
clone size: -
D gene: TRBD1
V gene: TRBV7-7

CDR3 DNA: TGTGCCAGCAGAACCGGGACTAGCAATGAGCAGTTCTTC
CDR3 protein: CASRTGTSNEQFF
J gene: TRBJ2-1
clone size: -
D gene: TRBD2
V gene: TRBV12-3/TRBV12-4

CDR3 DNA: TGCAGTGCTACGGGGGAGGCCAACGTCCTGACTTTC
CDR3 protein: CSATGEANVLTF
J gene: TRBJ2-6
clone size: -
D gene: -
V gene: TRBV20-1

CDR3 DNA: TGCAGTGCTAGTCAACTAGCGGGGAGAATTCAAGAGACCCAGTACTTC
CDR3 protein: CSASQLAGRIQETQYF
J gene: TRBJ2-5
clone size: few
D gene: TRBD2
V gene: TRBV20-1

CDR3 DNA: TGCGCCAGCAGCTCCCGACCAAATGGAGTTAGCGGGAGGGAGAGCACAGATACGCAGTATTTT
CDR3 protein: CASSSRPNGVSGRESTDTQYF
J gene: TRBJ2-3
clone size: -
D gene: TRBD2
V gene: TRBV5-1

CDR3 DNA: TGCGCCAGCAGACCGGGACAGCCGTTGGGGTCCGAGCAGTACTTC
CDR3 protein: CASRPGQPLGSEQYF
J gene: TRBJ2-7
clone size: -
D gene: TRBD1
V gene: TRBV5-1

CDR3 DNA: TGCAGCGGAGCCAGGCGCAGCGGAACCTACAATGAGCAGTTCTTC
CDR3 protein: CSGARRSGTYNEQFF
J gene: TRBJ2-1
clone size: -
D gene: -
V gene: TRBV20-1

CDR3 DNA: TGTGCCAGCAGCCGCTCGTATGCGGGGGAAGCTTTCTTT
CDR3 protein: CASSRSYAGEAFF
J gene: TRBJ1-1
clone size: few
D gene: -
V gene: TRBV14

CDR3 DNA: TGTGCCAGCAGAAGGGGGACAGGTTTCTACGAGCAGTACTTC
CDR3 protein: CASRRGTGFYEQYF
J gene: TRBJ2-7
clone size: -
D gene: TRBD1
V gene: TRBV6-1

CDR3 DNA: TGCAGTGCTACAGGGGGCTCGACCGGGGAGCTGTTTTTT
CDR3 protein: CSATGGSTGELFF
J gene: TRBJ2-2
clone size: -
D gene: TRBD1
V gene: TRBV20-1

CDR3 DNA: TGTGCCAGCATGGCGGGGGGTGGCCAGCCCCAGCATTTT
CDR3 protein: CASMAGGGQPQHF
J gene: TRBJ1-5
clone size: few
D gene: -
V gene: TRBV12-3/TRBV12-4

CDR3 DNA: TGTGCCAGCAGCGTCCCCCCTCGGAACGAGCAGTACTTC
CDR3 protein: CASSVPPRNEQYF
J gene: TRBJ2-7
clone size: -
D gene: -
V gene: TRBV9

CDR3 DNA: TGCAGTGCTTCCCCCCAAATGGGAAGCGAGCAGTACTTC
CDR3 protein: CSASPQMGSEQYF
J gene: TRBJ2-7
clone size: many
D gene: -
V gene: TRBV20-1

CDR3 DNA: TGCGCCAGCAGCTTACCGAGCGGGAGCTCCCCCCCCACAGATACGCAGTATTTT
CDR3 protein: CASSLPSGSSPPTDTQYF
J gene: TRBJ2-3
clone size: few
D gene: TRBD2
V gene: TRBV5-1

CDR3 DNA: TGTGCCAGCAGTTCGGACAGGGGGCTTGGAGAGACCCAGTACTTC
CDR3 protein: CASSSDRGLGETQYF
J gene: TRBJ2-5
clone size: -
D gene: TRBD1
V gene: TRBV12-3/TRBV12-4

CDR3 DNA: TGTGCCAGCAGTGTACCCGGGACTTTTGGCGGGTACATTCAGTACTTC
CDR3 protein: CASSVPGTFGGYIQYF
J gene: TRBJ2-4
clone size: few
D gene: -
V gene: TRBV25-1

CDR3 DNA: TGCGCCAGCAGCCAAGTGGAACAGACTAATGAAAAACTGTTTTTT
CDR3 protein: CASSQVEQTNEKLFF
J gene: TRBJ1-4
clone size: few
D gene: -
V gene: TRBV4-1

CDR3 DNA: TGTGCCAGCAGCTTGTCAGGGGCCGGCACCGGGGAGCTGTTTTTT
CDR3 protein: CASSLSGAGTGELFF
J gene: TRBJ2-2
clone size: -
D gene: -
V gene: TRBV7-9

CDR3 DNA: TGTGCCAGCAGTTTCCACAGGGGTGGAGGGGCCAACGTCCTGACTTTC
CDR3 protein: CASSFHRGGGANVLTF
J gene: TRBJ2-6
clone size: few
D gene: TRBD1
V gene: TRBV6-5

CDR3 DNA: TGTGCCAGCAGCTTCGGACTAGCGGGGGTCTACGAGCAGTACTTC
CDR3 protein: CASSFGLAGVYEQYF
J gene: TRBJ2-7
clone size: -
D gene: TRBD2
V gene: TRBV5-6

CDR3 DNA: TGTGCCAGCAGCTTAAGTGGGGGGCCCTCCTACAATGAGCAGTTCTTC
CDR3 protein: CASSLSGGPSYNEQFF
J gene: TRBJ2-1
clone size: -
D gene: -
V gene: TRBV3-1

CDR3 DNA: TGTGCCTGGAGACCGAGACTAGCGGGGATCCAAGAGACCCAGTACTTC
CDR3 protein: CAWRPRLAGIQETQYF
J gene: TRBJ2-5
clone size: -
D gene: TRBD2
V gene: TRBV30

CDR3 DNA: TGTGCCAGTAGTAAGGGTATCTACGAGCAGTACTTC
CDR3 protein: CASSKGIYEQYF
J gene: TRBJ2-7
clone size: few
D gene: -
V gene: TRBV19